A selection of T cell receptor beta chains follows, all from one sample in a study of T-cell reconstitution after alpha-beta-depleted transplantation in children. TCRdb re-analysed the PCR reads in MiXCR, keeping a single row per CDR3 protein. The table records approximately 800,000 distinct CDR3 sequences, 15% to 20% of them present only once. The input for sequencing was PBMCs, mostly from graft donor cells, taken 360 days after TCRalphabeta/CD19-depleted stem cell transplant. Receptors were obtained from a male patient younger than 18 who had a stem cell transplant for acute lymphoblastic leukemia, so the T cells may come from the graft donor. Each CDR3 is given with its conserved first and last residue. Fields, in order: V gene, clone size, J gene, D gene, CDR3 DNA, CDR3 protein. A D gene is named only where the DNA matches it firmly. Size values are once, few and many counts, or a class for expanded clones, and some rows have none.

TRBV6-1	.	TRBJ2-1	TRBD1	TGTGCCAGCAGTGAAGCGCTGGGGGACAGGGGTTGGATCTACAATGAGCAGTTCTTC	CASSEALGDRGWIYNEQFF
TRBV11-2	few	TRBJ2-3	.	TGTGCCAGCAGATACGGGGCCCTAGAGGGAGATACGCAGTATTTT	CASRYGALEGDTQYF
TRBV5-1	.	TRBJ2-7	TRBD1	TGCGCCAGCACCACAGGGGGCGCATACGAGCAGTACTTC	CASTTGGAYEQYF
TRBV19	once	TRBJ2-5	.	TGTGCCAGTACCAAAGGCAGTTACCAAGAGACCCAGTACTTC	CASTKGSYQETQYF
TRBV29-1	few	TRBJ2-5	TRBD2	TGCAGCGCACGACTAGCGGGATACCAAGAGACCCAGTACTTC	CSARLAGYQETQYF
TRBV30	.	TRBJ1-1	.	TGTGCCTGGAGGGAGGGGTTGAACACTGAAGCTTTCTTT	CAWREGLNTEAFF
TRBV12-3/TRBV12-4	few	TRBJ2-7	TRBD1	TGTGCCAGCACTGAGGGGGCCGGGACACTTCCCTACGAGCAGTACTTC	CASTEGAGTLPYEQYF
TRBV15	.	TRBJ1-1	TRBD1	TGTGCCACCAGCAGGAACAGGGGGTTCACTGAAGCTTTCTTT	CATSRNRGFTEAFF
TRBV30	.	TRBJ2-2	.	TGTGCCTGGAGTGTAGGGTCCGGGACCATTACCGGGGAGCTGTTTTTT	CAWSVGSGTITGELFF
TRBV20-1	.	TRBJ2-1	.	TGCAGCGCGGGGCTTAGCTCCTACAATGAGCAGTTCTTC	CSAGLSSYNEQFF
TRBV18	.	TRBJ2-5	.	TGTGCCAGCTCACCACCGAGGGTTCTTACCCAGTACTTC	CASSPPRVLTQYF
TRBV3-1	.	TRBJ2-6	.	TGTGCCAGCAGCTATCTCATTACCGGGGCCAACGTCCTGACTTTC	CASSYLITGANVLTF
TRBV25-1	.	TRBJ2-7	.	TGTGCCAGCAGTCCTCACGGCGGGTTATCCTACGAGCAGTACTTC	CASSPHGGLSYEQYF
TRBV20-1	.	TRBJ2-5	TRBD2	TGCAGTGCAACTAGGACTAGCGGGAGCCTAGAGACCCAGTACTTC	CSATRTSGSLETQYF
TRBV15	few	TRBJ2-5	TRBD1	TGTGCCACCAGCAGGGGGGACAGCGAGACCCAGTACTTC	CATSRGDSETQYF
TRBV5-1	.	TRBJ2-3	.	TGCGCCAGCAGCTTGGCGATTAGCAGAAGCACAGATACGCAGTATTTT	CASSLAISRSTDTQYF
TRBV21-1	many	TRBJ2-1	.	TGTGCCAGTCCCTCCCGGACTAGCGGAAGCTCCTACAATGAGCAGTTCTTC	CASPSRTSGSSYNEQFF
TRBV5-8	few	TRBJ1-1	TRBD1	TGTGCCAGCAGCTTCTGGATAGGGGGCGTATTAGACACTGAAGCTTTCTTT	CASSFWIGGVLDTEAFF
TRBV27	many	TRBJ2-2	TRBD2	TGTGCCAGCAGTTTTCTAGCGGGAGACACCGGGGAGCTGTTTTTT	CASSFLAGDTGELFF
TRBV11-1	few	TRBJ2-3	.	TGTGCCAGCAGCTTAGGAATTCGGACGACAGATACGCAGTATTTT	CASSLGIRTTDTQYF
TRBV16	.	TRBJ1-4	.	TGTGCCACCCAGGGCCTCCTTGGAGAAAAACTGTTTTTT	CATQGLLGEKLFF
TRBV29-1	.	TRBJ2-5	TRBD1	TGCAGCGTTTTGGGGGGGGGCCAGGACAGGGGACGAGAGACCCAGTACTTC	CSVLGGGQDRGRETQYF
TRBV2	few	TRBJ2-2	.	TGTGCCAGCGCAGGGGACGCCGGGGAGCTGTTTTTT	CASAGDAGELFF
TRBV29-1	few	TRBJ2-2	.	TGCAGCGTTGAAAGCGACATTCACACCGGGGAGCTGTTTTTT	CSVESDIHTGELFF
TRBV29-1	.	TRBJ2-1	TRBD1	TGCAGCGCCGCGGACAGGGAGGTCGGTGAGCAGTTCTTC	CSAADREVGEQFF
TRBV7-8	few	TRBJ2-4	.	TGTGCCAGCAGCTTGCCCAGCGGTTTGTCGGGAGCCAAAAACATTCAGTACTTC	CASSLPSGLSGAKNIQYF
TRBV12-3/TRBV12-4	.	TRBJ2-2	TRBD2	TGTACCAGCAGCTACGGCCGAAGTGGTAGCGGGTACACCGGGGAGCTGTTTTTT	CTSSYGRSGSGYTGELFF
TRBV2	few	TRBJ1-4	.	TGTGCCAGCAGTTTTGGCGGAGTTAATGAAAAACTGTTTTTT	CASSFGGVNEKLFF
TRBV12-3/TRBV12-4	few	TRBJ2-7	.	TGTGCCAGCTCAAGGGGCTACTACGAGCAGTACTTC	CASSRGYYEQYF
TRBV4-1	.	TRBJ1-1	.	TGCGCCAGCAGCCAGCCGGGCGACATGAACACTGAAGCTTTCTTT	CASSQPGDMNTEAFF
TRBV7-3	medium-sized	TRBJ2-3	.	TGTGCCAGCAGCTTTGCTACCAGAGATACGCAGTATTTT	CASSFATRDTQYF
TRBV12-3/TRBV12-4	.	TRBJ2-5	TRBD2	TGTGCCAGCAGCACCGGGACTAGCATGGAGACCCAGTACTTC	CASSTGTSMETQYF
TRBV4-1	.	TRBJ2-7	TRBD1	TGCGCCAGCAGCCGCCAGACAGGGGGCTTCTACGAGCAGTACTTC	CASSRQTGGFYEQYF
TRBV18	.	TRBJ2-1	TRBD1	TGTGCCAGCTCACCGGGGGACAGCAAGCAGTTCTTC	CASSPGDSKQFF
TRBV5-1	.	TRBJ2-6	.	TGCGCCAGCAGCTCCCATCAAGGAGCCGGGGCCAACGTCCTGACTTTC	CASSSHQGAGANVLTF
TRBV27	.	TRBJ1-4	.	TGTGCCAGCAGTAAATTACCGGGAGCAACTAATGAAAAACTGTTTTTT	CASSKLPGATNEKLFF
TRBV27	many	TRBJ2-7	TRBD2	TGTGCCAGCAGTTTATCGGGACTAGCGGCTTACTACGAGCAGTACTTC	CASSLSGLAAYYEQYF
TRBV5-1	few	TRBJ1-4	.	TGCGCCAGCAGCCCGGGGGCGGAGACAACTAATGAAAAACTGTTTTTT	CASSPGAETTNEKLFF
TRBV7-9	many	TRBJ2-5	.	TGTGCCAGCAGCTTAAGTGAGGTCCGGGAGACCCAGTACTTC	CASSLSEVRETQYF
TRBV6-5	few	TRBJ2-2	TRBD2	TGTGCCAGCAGTTACTCCCTCCAGCAAGCGGGAGTTTGGGAGCTGTTTTTT	CASSYSLQQAGVWELFF